What follows are 9 T cell receptor beta chains derived from one specimen sequenced in a study of blood T cell repertoires in COVID-19. Here immunoSEQ multiplex PCR was the method, and the copy in TCRdb shows in-frame clones only, minus some. The sample has about 100,000 clones, around four fifths seen once. Sequencing was carried out using peripheral blood. Receptors were obtained from a woman aged 70-85 years with acute or convalescent COVID-19.

V gene TRBV4-1 combines with J gene TRBJ2-2; 8 bases fit TRBD1. Germline V gene lookup returns CDR1 MGHRA and CDR2 YSYEKL. Trimming cost V 3 bases and J 0 bases; bases outside gene matches: 9. The CDR3 extends over 18 amino acids. In DNA form, the CDR3 reads TGCGCCAGCAGCCACGGACAGGGCTTACGAACGAACACCGGGGAGCTGTTTTTT. This encodes CASSHGQGLRTNTGELFF.

The table lists this clone with a count of one. This sequence joins TRBV24-1 and TRBJ2-2; possible D gene TRBD2, 5 bases. V lost 4 bases to trimming and J lost 1 base, with 9 bases between them. The CDR3 is made up of 15 amino acids. Germline CDR1 is KGHDR and CDR2 is SFDVKD. Written as DNA, the CDR3 is TGTGCCACCAGTGACCCGGCGGGGAACACCGGGGAGCTGTTTTTT. Protein product: CATSDPAGNTGELFF.

J is TRBJ2-6 and V is TRBV2; D gene uncertain. The germline V gene has CDR1 SNHLY and CDR2 FYNNEI. The CDR3 is 17 amino acids. V was clipped by 6 bases and J by 0 bases, with 15 bases between them. The CDR3 sequence: CASSGDIFFSGANVLTF. The CDR3 DNA reads as TGTGCCAGCAGCGGCGACATTTTCTTCTCTGGGGCCAACGTCCTGACTTTC.

A single count supports this clone. The rearrangement joins TRBV2 to TRBJ1-2; TRBD1 might be the D (5 bases). Germline V gives CDR1 SNHLY, CDR2 FYNNEI. The CDR3 consists of 14 residues. V gave up 8 bases and J gave up 7 bases, with 20 bases separating them. The CDR3 DNA is TGTGCCAGCTCTGTCGGGCCAGGGTCGCGTGGCTACACCTTC. Translation: CASSVGPGSRGYTF.

This chain connects TRBV6-6 to TRBJ1-2, with D possibly TRBD1 on 5 matching bases. The V and J ends lost 4 bases and 0 bases respectively, with 9 bases between them. Germline V gene sequence: CDR1 MNHNY, CDR2 SVGAGI (reference sequence). This CDR3 is 14 amino acids long. CDR3 DNA sequence: TGTGCCAGCAGTTCGGGACTGACTAACTATGGCTACACCTTC. This codes for CASSSGLTNYGYTF.

The chain combines TRBV6-5 with TRBJ1-5; 9 nucleotides match TRBD1. Trimming at V came to 8 bases and at J to 11 bases, leaving 10 bases not matched to a gene. Germline values: CDR1 MNHEY, CDR2 SVGAGI. The CDR3 totals 13 residues. DNA for the CDR3: TGTGCCAGCTCGGGGACAGGGTTCGGGGCCCAGCATTTT. Amino acid sequence: CASSGTGFGAQHF.

The chain is built from TRBV12-5 and TRBJ2-3; the D gene is possibly TRBD2 (5 bases). Germline lookup yields CDR1 LGHNT and CDR2 FRNRAP. Trimming shortened V by 3 bases and J by 3 bases, and 7 bases separated the two germline ends. This CDR3 has 13 amino acids. CDR3 amino acids: CASGFTRTDTQYF. Here the CDR3 DNA reads TGTGCTAGTGGTTTTACTAGGACAGATACGCAGTATTTT.

A few counts support this clone. The CDR3 nucleotides are TGTGCCAGCAAGGGACAGAGCTACGAGCAGTACGTC. Its protein is CASKGQSYEQYV. The chain carries TRBV3-1 (or the pseudogene TRBV3-2) and TRBJ2-7, with 7 positions matching TRBD1. V was clipped by 7 bases and J by 3 bases; unmatched bases: 3. Germline V gene lookup returns CDR1 LGHDT and CDR2 YNNKEL (reference sequence). CDR3 size: 12 residues.

The gene calls are TRBV6-5 and TRBJ2-5, with a possible D match to TRBD1 (5 bases). Germline assignment: CDR1 MNHEY and CDR2 SVGAGI. The CDR3 loop spans 14 amino acids. Trimming shortened V by 2 bases and J by 5 bases, and 12 bases separated the two germline ends. As DNA, the CDR3 is TGTGCCAGCAGTTACCCCCTAGGGGCTGAGACCCAGTACTTC. This translates into CASSYPLGAETQYF.